This T cell receptor beta chain was recovered during a study of beta chain features in type 1 diabetes. Turning to the study itself: There was similarity between patients and healthy donors in age, gender and cell yields. Study-level findings and limits: Whether TCRB rearrangement is influenced by HLA type went unresolved here. TCRB CDR3s were moderately but significantly shorter in Type 1 diabetes patients in all four CD4+ subsets.

The germline CDR1 and CDR2 sequences are ENHRY and SYGVKD. Trimming pared 10 bases from V and 2 bases from J, leaving 10 bases between. There are 12 residues in the CDR3. Expressed TCRB transcripts were sequenced because the isolated RNA had all been reverse transcribed beforehand. Naive, central memory and regulatory T cell samples came to a mean of approximately 3.57 million reads. Sequencing used immunoSEQ multiplex PCR; TCRdb keeps in-frame clones, though not all of them. The sample contains 200,000 to 250,000 clones, approximately 15% of which appear only once. In regard to this clone: Its antigen remains unknown.

The J gene is TRBJ2-3, the V gene TRBV10-3; D might be TRBD2 (6 bases). This TCR came from a man aged 25 to 45 with type 1 diabetes. Sequencing was carried out using naive CD4+ T cells from blood. CDR3 DNA: TGTGCCACTGGGGAGGTCACAGATACGCAGTATTTT. Translation: CATGEVTDTQYF.